This T cell receptor (beta chain) derives from a study of T cell responses to AZD1222 COVID-19 vaccine. Some clones are missing from TCRdb's copy, which holds only in-frame ones; the method was immunoSEQ multiplex PCR. The table shows tens of thousands of clones, with roughly 87% occurring only once. On this clone itself: Its target is not known.

Whole-study results and caveats: Repertoires in all cases were sampled only once the peak T cell response had passed.

The TCR was taken from an adult in good health. Specimen: peripheral blood, collected on day 0 of AZD1222 vaccination.

CDR3 region: CASSFGSTYEQYF. In DNA form, the CDR3 reads TGTGCCAGCAGTTTTGGATCGACCTACGAGCAGTACTTC. This chain joins TRBV12-3 or TRBV12-4 and TRBJ2-7; no clear D. V was trimmed by 3 bases and J by 2 bases, leaving 8 bases between them. The CDR3 has 13 amino acids.